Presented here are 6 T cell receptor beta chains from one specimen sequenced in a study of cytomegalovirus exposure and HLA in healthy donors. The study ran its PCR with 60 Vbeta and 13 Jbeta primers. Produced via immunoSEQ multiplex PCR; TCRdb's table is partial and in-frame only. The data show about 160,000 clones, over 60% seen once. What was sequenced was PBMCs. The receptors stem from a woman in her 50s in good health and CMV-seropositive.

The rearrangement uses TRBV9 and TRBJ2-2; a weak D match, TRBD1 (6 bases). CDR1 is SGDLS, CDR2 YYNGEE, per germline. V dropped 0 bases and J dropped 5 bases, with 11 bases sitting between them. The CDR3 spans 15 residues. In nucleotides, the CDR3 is TGTGCCAGCAGCGTAGCAGGAAGGGGGACCGGGGAGCTGTTTTTT. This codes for CASSVAGRGTGELFF.

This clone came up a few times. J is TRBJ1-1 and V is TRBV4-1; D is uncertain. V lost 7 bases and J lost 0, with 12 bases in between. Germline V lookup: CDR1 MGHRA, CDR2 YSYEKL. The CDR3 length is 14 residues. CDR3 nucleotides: TGCGCCAGCACGAACCAACAGCTGAACACTGAAGCTTTCTTT. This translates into CASTNQQLNTEAFF.

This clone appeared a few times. The CDR3 sequence is CSVSGGTGGYEQYF. The CDR3 nucleotides are TGCAGCGTTTCGGGGGGGACAGGGGGCTACGAGCAGTACTTC. The J gene is TRBJ2-7, the V gene TRBV29-1; 11 bases map to TRBD1. The CDR3 contains 14 residues. CDR1 is SQVTM, CDR2 ANQGSEA, per germline. The V segment lost 5 bases and the J segment 3 bases; nucleotides outside the gene matches: 6.

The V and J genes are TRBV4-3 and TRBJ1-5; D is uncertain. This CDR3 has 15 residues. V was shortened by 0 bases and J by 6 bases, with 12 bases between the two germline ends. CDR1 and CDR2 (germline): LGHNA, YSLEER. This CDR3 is CASSQDAGSSQPQHF. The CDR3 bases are TGCGCCAGCAGCCAAGATGCAGGTTCGAGTCAGCCCCAGCATTTT.

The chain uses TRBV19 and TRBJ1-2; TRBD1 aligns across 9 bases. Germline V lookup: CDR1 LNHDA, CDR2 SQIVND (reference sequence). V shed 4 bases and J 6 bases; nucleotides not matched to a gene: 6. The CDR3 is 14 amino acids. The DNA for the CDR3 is TGTGCCAGTAGTAGGGGACAGGGTTGGAATGGCTACACCTTC. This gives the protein CASSRGQGWNGYTF.

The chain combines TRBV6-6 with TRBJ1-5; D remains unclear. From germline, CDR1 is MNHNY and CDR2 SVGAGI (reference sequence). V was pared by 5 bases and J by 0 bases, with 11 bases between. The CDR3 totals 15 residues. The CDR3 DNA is TGTGCCAGCAGTCCTCCGGGAGATAGCAATCAGCCCCAGCATTTT. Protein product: CASSPPGDSNQPQHF.